This passage covers 20 T cell receptor beta chains from one sample sequenced in a study of T cell responses to AZD1222 COVID-19 vaccine. Sequencing used immunoSEQ multiplex PCR; TCRdb keeps in-frame clones, though not all of them. Among 72,000 or so clones listed, approximately 90% were seen once. The sequencing here drew on peripheral blood, taken on day 0 of AZD1222 vaccination. Receptors were obtained from an adult in good health.

This sequence joins TRBV11-3 and TRBJ1-3; D is perhaps TRBD1 (6 bases). V was clipped by 3 bases and J by 0 bases, with 9 bases between them. Germline CDR1 SGHNT, CDR2 YENEEA. The CDR3 extends over 15 amino acids. The CDR3 sequence: CASSLGAGSGNTIYF. The CDR3, as DNA: TGTGCCAGCAGCTTGGGGGCTGGCTCTGGAAACACCATATATTTT.

This chain connects TRBV2 to TRBJ1-5; D is unclear. The CDR3 is 12 amino acids. Looked up from germline, CDR1 is SNHLY and CDR2 is FYNNEI. V was shortened by 2 bases and J by 6 bases, with 5 bases between the two germline ends. The CDR3 sequence is CASSELIQPQHF. CDR3 DNA: TGTGCCAGCAGTGAATTGATTCAGCCCCAGCATTTT.

V is TRBV21-1 and J is TRBJ2-7; the D call of TRBD2 is as the table states it, not checked on the DNA. TRBV21-1 is shown as a pseudogene. The CDR3 sequence is 17 residues long. CDR3 amino acids: CASSKGWLASGPYEQYF. The CDR3, as DNA: TGTGCCAGCAGCAAAGGTTGGCTGGCTAGCGGTCCCTACGAGCAGTACTTC.

V and J are TRBV5-6 and TRBJ1-2, with D perhaps TRBD1 (6 bases). Per germline, CDR1 SGHDT and CDR2 YYEEEE. This CDR3 spans 15 amino acids. V lost 3 bases and J lost 2, with 14 bases in between. CDR3 region: CASSYPGHVNYGYTF. The CDR3 DNA follows: TGTGCCAGCAGCTATCCGGGACACGTCAACTATGGCTACACCTTC.

The CDR3 reads CAWTLNPDSYEQYF. The CDR3 nucleotides are TGTGCCTGGACCCTTAACCCGGACTCCTACGAGCAGTACTTC. The chain combines TRBV30 with TRBJ2-7, with D hard to call. The CDR3 has 14 amino acids. The germline CDR1 and CDR2 sequences are GTSNPN and SVGIG (reference sequence). V was pared by 4 bases and J by 0 bases, with 13 bases between.

The chain joins TRBV15 to TRBJ1-5; no definite D call. Germline loops: CDR1 LNHNV, CDR2 YYDKDF (reference sequence). The CDR3 runs 15 residues. Trimming removed 0 bases from V and 1 base from J, with 7 bases in between. The DNA for the CDR3 is TGTGCCACCAGCAGAGATCATGGGAGCAATCAGCCCCAGCATTTT. This codes for CATSRDHGSNQPQHF.

J is TRBJ2-7 and V is TRBV7-3; 8 bases are shared with TRBD2. V lost 1 base, J lost 0 bases, and 2 bases stayed unmatched. Per the germline V gene, CDR1 is SGHTA and CDR2 is FQGTGA. The CDR3 length is 15 residues. CDR3 sequence (DNA): TGTGCCAGCAGCTTAATGGGACTAGGCTCCTACGAGCAGTACTTC. It is translated as CASSLMGLGSYEQYF.

J is TRBJ2-2 and V is TRBV6-6, with 12 bases identical to TRBD2. The length of the CDR3 is 17 residues. Germline-derived CDR1 and CDR2 are MNHNY and SVGAGI (reference sequence). V trimming: 5 bases; J trimming: 5 bases; junction bases outside the gene matches: 9. Written as DNA, the CDR3 is TGTGCCAGCAGTCCGATTAGACTAGCGGGAGAAACCGGGGAGCTGTTTTTT. Its translation is CASSPIRLAGETGELFF.

The chain links TRBV10-3 to TRBJ1-2; D is unresolved. Trimming took off 3 bases at V and 5 bases at J, with 13 bases between the two ends. CDR3 length: 14 amino acids. Germline V gene data show CDR1 as ENHRY and CDR2 as SYGVKD. As DNA, the CDR3 is TGTGCCATCAGTGACGATCGGAGAGTGTATGGCTACACCTTC. Its protein is CAISDDRRVYGYTF.

This sequence joins TRBV9 and TRBJ1-5; D is perhaps TRBD1 (6 bases). The CDR3 extends over 12 amino acids. Per germline, CDR1 SGDLS and CDR2 YYNGEE. V lost 4 bases and J 5 bases, leaving 7 bases between the germline ends. CDR3: CASSKGDQPQHF. CDR3 nucleotides: TGTGCCAGCAGCAAGGGGGATCAGCCCCAGCATTTT. The full variable domain, rest sourced from reference TRBV9 and TRBJ1-5, is DSGVTQTPKHLITATGQRVTLRCSPRSGDLSVYWYQQSLDQGLQFLIQYYNGEERAKGNILERFSAQQFPDLHSELNLSSLELGDSALYFCASSKGDQPQHFGDGTRLSIL.

This clone was counted a few times. The chain combines TRBV10-3 with TRBJ2-1, with D maybe TRBD1 (5 bases). Germline values: CDR1 ENHRY, CDR2 SYGVKD. This CDR3 region has 16 residues. The V end was cut by 0 bases, the J end by 4 bases, with 13 bases between. CDR3 in amino acids: CAISESGAPRYNEQFF. The CDR3 DNA follows: TGTGCCATCAGTGAGTCTGGGGCGCCAAGGTACAATGAGCAGTTCTTC.

This clone was seen only once. The chain is built from TRBV18 and TRBJ2-1; 12 nucleotides agree with TRBD2. Germline V CDR1 and CDR2: KGHSH, LQKENI. The CDR3 loop spans 15 amino acids. With V trimmed by 3 bases and J by 8 bases, 5 bases remained unmatched. The CDR3, as DNA: TGTGCCAGCTCACCCACTAGCGGGAGGAACTATGAGCAGTTCTTC. Translation gives CASSPTSGRNYEQFF.

CDR3: CASSEAGLIYEQYF. In DNA, the CDR3 is TGTGCCAGCAGTGAGGCGGGTCTCATCTACGAGCAGTACTTC. J is TRBJ2-7 and V is TRBV25-1; D might be TRBD2 (5 bases). This CDR3 region has 14 residues. V dropped 3 bases and J dropped 3 bases, with 12 bases sitting between them. CDR1 is MGHDK, CDR2 SYGVNS, per germline.

The chain uses TRBV19 and TRBJ2-3, with D tentatively TRBD1 (5 bases). Between the trimmed V and J ends, which lost 6 bases and 2 bases, there was a span of 12 bases. The CDR3 spans 14 residues. Germline assignment: CDR1 LNHDA and CDR2 SQIVND (reference sequence). The DNA of the CDR3 is TGTGCCAGTAGGGCAGGGCGAAACACAGATACGCAGTATTTT. Translating gives CASRAGRNTDTQYF.

This clone appeared many times. The chain joins TRBV6-5 to TRBJ1-1; D remains unclear. The CDR3 spans 13 residues. The V gene's germline CDR1 is MNHEY and CDR2 SVGAGI. Trimming stripped 2 bases from V and 7 bases from J, with 11 bases between. CDR3 sequence (DNA): TGTGCCAGCAGTTACGGGGTCGTCGGTGAAGCTTTCTTT. Translating gives CASSYGVVGEAFF.

The chain recombines TRBV3-1 (or the pseudogene TRBV3-2) with TRBJ2-2; D remains unclear. V lost 0 bases to trimming and J lost 3 bases, with 8 bases between them. The CDR3 contains 15 residues. CDR1 LGHDT and CDR2 YNNKEL come from the germline V gene (reference sequence). The CDR3 reads CASSQDHSYTGELFF. The CDR3 DNA reads TGTGCCAGCAGCCAAGATCACAGTTACACCGGGGAGCTGTTTTTT.

This sequence joins TRBV7-3 and TRBJ1-2; D gene unclear. V was pared by 7 bases and J by 8 bases, with 11 bases between. The CDR3 runs 11 residues. The germline CDR1 and CDR2 sequences are SGHTA and FQGTGA. CDR3 sequence reads: CASIGGRGYTF. In nucleotides, the CDR3 is TGTGCCAGCATTGGAGGTAGGGGCTACACCTTC.

CDR3 DNA sequence: TGTGCCAGTAACCGGGACAGGATTAACTATGGCTACACCTTC. It is translated as CASNRDRINYGYTF. The rearrangement uses TRBV19 and TRBJ1-2, with TRBD1 matching over 8 bases. The CDR3 length is 14 residues. Germline V gene lookup returns CDR1 LNHDA and CDR2 SQIVND (reference sequence). V was pared by 7 bases and J by 1 base, with 5 bases of the junction left unmatched.

This clone was recorded once. This chain joins TRBV29-1 and TRBJ1-2; the D gene is possibly TRBD1 (6 bases). Germline V gives CDR1 SQVTM, CDR2 ANQGSEA. The CDR3 spans 13 residues. V was trimmed by 6 bases and J by 6 bases, leaving 17 bases between them. The CDR3 sequence is CSVPREGHNGYTF. The CDR3 DNA follows: TGCAGCGTCCCAAGGGAGGGACATAATGGCTACACCTTC.

This chain links TRBV5-8 with TRBJ1-5; no reliable D call. Germline V gene data show CDR1 as SGHTS and CDR2 as YDEGEE. The CDR3 is made up of 15 amino acids. The V gene lost 4 bases and the J gene lost 1 base, with 12 bases spanning the gap. In DNA form, the CDR3 reads TGTGCCAGCAGCCTGTCTTCGGCGAGCAATCAGCCCCAGCATTTT. Translating gives CASSLSSASNQPQHF.